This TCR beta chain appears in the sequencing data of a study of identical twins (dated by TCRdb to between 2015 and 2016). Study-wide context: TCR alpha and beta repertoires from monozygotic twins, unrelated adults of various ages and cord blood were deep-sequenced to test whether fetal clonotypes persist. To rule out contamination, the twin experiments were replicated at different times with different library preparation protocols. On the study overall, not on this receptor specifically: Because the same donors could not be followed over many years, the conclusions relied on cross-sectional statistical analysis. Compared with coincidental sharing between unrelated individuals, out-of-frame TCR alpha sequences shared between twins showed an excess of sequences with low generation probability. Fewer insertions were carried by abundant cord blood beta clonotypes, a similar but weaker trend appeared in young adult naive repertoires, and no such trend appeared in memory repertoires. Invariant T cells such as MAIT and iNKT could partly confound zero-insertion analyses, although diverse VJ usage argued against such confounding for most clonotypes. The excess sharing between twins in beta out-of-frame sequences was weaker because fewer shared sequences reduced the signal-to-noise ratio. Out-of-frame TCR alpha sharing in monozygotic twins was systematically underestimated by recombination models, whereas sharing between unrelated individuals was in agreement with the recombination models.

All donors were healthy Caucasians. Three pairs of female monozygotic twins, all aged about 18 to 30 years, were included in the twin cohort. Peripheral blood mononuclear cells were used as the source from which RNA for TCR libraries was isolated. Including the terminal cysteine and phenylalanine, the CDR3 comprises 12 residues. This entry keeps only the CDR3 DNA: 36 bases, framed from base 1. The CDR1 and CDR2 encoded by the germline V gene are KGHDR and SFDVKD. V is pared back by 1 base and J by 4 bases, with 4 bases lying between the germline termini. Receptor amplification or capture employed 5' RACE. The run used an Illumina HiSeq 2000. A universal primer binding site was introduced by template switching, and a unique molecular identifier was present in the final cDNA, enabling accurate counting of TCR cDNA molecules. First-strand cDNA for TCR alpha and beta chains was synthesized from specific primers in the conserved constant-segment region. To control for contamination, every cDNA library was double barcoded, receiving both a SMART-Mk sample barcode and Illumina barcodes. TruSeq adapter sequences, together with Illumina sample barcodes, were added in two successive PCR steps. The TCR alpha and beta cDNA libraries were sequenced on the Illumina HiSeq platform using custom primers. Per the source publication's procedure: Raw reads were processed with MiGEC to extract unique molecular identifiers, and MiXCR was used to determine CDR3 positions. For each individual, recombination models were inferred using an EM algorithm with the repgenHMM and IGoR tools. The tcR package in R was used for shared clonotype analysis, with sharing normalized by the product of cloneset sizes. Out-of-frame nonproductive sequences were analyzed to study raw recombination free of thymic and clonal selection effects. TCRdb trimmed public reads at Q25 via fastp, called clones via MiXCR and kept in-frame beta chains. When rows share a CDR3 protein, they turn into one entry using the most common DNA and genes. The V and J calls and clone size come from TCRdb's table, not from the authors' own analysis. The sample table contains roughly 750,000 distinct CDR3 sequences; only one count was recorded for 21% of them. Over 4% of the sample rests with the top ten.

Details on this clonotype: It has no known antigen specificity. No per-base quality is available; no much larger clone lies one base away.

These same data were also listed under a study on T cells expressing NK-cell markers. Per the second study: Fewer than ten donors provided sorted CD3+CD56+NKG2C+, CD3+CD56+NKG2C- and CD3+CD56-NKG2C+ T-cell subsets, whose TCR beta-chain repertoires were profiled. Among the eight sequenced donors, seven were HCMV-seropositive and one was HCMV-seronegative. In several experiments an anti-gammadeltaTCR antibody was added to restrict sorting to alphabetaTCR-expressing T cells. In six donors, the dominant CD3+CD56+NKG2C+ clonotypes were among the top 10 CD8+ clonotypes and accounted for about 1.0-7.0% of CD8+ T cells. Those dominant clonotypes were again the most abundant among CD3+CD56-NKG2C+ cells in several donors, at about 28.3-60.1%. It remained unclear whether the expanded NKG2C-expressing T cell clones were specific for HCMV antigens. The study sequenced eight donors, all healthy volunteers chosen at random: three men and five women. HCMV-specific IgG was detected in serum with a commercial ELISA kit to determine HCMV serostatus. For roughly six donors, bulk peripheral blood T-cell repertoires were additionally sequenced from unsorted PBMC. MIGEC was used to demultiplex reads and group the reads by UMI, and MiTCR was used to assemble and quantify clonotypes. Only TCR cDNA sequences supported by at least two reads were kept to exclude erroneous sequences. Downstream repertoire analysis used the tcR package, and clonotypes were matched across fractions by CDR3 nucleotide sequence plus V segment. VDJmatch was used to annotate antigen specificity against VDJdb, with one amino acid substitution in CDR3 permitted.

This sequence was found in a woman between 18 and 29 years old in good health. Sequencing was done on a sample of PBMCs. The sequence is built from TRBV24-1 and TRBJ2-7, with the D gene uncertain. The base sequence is TGTGCCACCAGTGATTTAGGATACGAGCAGTACTTC. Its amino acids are CATSDLGYEQYF.